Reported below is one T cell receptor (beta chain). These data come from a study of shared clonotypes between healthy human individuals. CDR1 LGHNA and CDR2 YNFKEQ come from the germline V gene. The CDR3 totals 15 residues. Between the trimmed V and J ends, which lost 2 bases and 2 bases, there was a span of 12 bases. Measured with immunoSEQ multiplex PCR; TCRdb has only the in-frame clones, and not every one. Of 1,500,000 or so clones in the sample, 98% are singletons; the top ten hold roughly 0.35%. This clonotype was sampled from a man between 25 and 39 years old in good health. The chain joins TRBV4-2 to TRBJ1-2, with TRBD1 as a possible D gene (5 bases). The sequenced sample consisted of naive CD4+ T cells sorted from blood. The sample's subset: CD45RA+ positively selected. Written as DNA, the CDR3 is TGTGCCAGCAGCCAAAGTATGGACAAGAACTATGGCTACACCTTC. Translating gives CASSQSMDKNYGYTF.